The rows below give T cell receptor beta chains drawn from one sample of a study of shared clonotypes between healthy human individuals. Data came from immunoSEQ multiplex PCR; TCRdb stores just in-frame clones and leaves some out. The sample lists more than 2 million clones; around 95% were seen once. What was sequenced was naive CD8+ T cells from PBMCs. These receptor sequences come from a man younger than 35 in good health. Some clones in this sample may be carry-over from other donors' samples. CDR3s include the opening cysteine and the closing phenylalanine or tryptophan.

V	J	CDR3
TRBV7-9	TRBJ1-5	CASSLGGINQPQHF
TRBV21-1	TRBJ1-4	CASSTTGTTNEKLFF
TRBV5-6	TRBJ1-1	CASSLSLGGLRTEAFF
TRBV6-1	TRBJ1-1	CASSERLLSTEAFF
TRBV7-9	TRBJ2-2	CASSPVGAGELFF
TRBV19	TRBJ1-5	CASSIAATRYQPQHF
TRBV6-5	TRBJ2-1	CASSYYPDNEQFF
TRBV5-1	TRBJ2-7	CASSSLPGENYEQYF
TRBV4-2	TRBJ2-7	CASSSQTSGSSYEQYF
TRBV5-1	TRBJ2-2	CASSPRDGSHAGELFF
TRBV27	TRBJ2-7	CASRPGVNGEQYF
TRBV18	TRBJ2-5	CASSPLRNTKETQYF
TRBV5-4	TRBJ2-7	CASSHTGTAPYEQYF
TRBV7-9	TRBJ1-1	CASTQPEDTEAFF
TRBV9	NA	CASSVAGGTYEQYF
TRBV2	TRBJ2-1	CASRLAGGLNEQFF
TRBV27	TRBJ2-1	CASSDTSYNEQFF
TRBV28	TRBJ2-2	CASSFFRQTNTGELFF
TRBV19	TRBJ2-1	CASISGSHNEQFF
TRBV28	TRBJ1-1	CASSLDRRNTEAFF
TRBV6-6	TRBJ2-7	CASSQTSGRNEQYF
TRBV5-1	TRBJ1-1	CASSYAAQPRTEAFF
TRBV5-1	TRBJ1-1	CASSLTGEAFF
TRBV7-3	TRBJ2-1	CASSLGAGAGNEQFF
TRBV25-1	TRBJ2-1	CASSDAGQIHNEQFF
TRBV30	TRBJ2-7	CAWSVLGEANGYF
TRBV5-6	TRBJ2-5	CASSLWRDSQETQYF
TRBV2	TRBJ1-1	CASLTGEVTEAFF
TRBV13	TRBJ2-1	CASSWGGYRGVDEQFF
TRBV4-1	TRBJ2-7	CASSQYAGTLLLSEQYF
TRBV6-5	TRBJ1-2	CASSYERNYGYTF
TRBV28	TRBJ2-4	CASSTLAGEANIQYF
TRBV28	TRBJ1-1	CASTRSTGWGTEAFF
TRBV11-2	TRBJ2-1	CASSYFSASSYNEQFF
TRBV13	TRBJ1-5	CASSSGQGGNQPQHF
TRBV19	TRBJ2-1	CASSIVPGNHNEQFF
TRBV7-9	TRBJ1-5	CASSPRDSNQPQHF
TRBV4-2	TRBJ1-1	CASSHPSTRVGQGGKEVTEAFF
TRBV4-2	TRBJ1-1	CASSQIGRATEAFF
TRBV5-6	TRBJ1-2	CASSLDRANSLDYTF
TRBV4-1	TRBJ1-5	CASSPTQGNQPQHF
TRBV10-1	TRBJ2-1	CASSDSGRAGAPNEQFF
TRBV29-1	TRBJ2-7	CSVAGGQGYEQYF
TRBV13	TRBJ2-7	CASSLAGQTYEQYF
TRBV9	TRBJ1-4	CASSGGGSYEKLFF
TRBV10-3	TRBJ1-4	CAISEAGSFNEKLFF
TRBV29-1	TRBJ2-2	CSVRRGGELFF
TRBV27	TRBJ1-2	CASSLVGTGVWGYTF
TRBV28	TRBJ2-3	CASTTSGSTDTQYF
TRBV7-8	TRBJ1-3	CASSAGGPGAGNTIYF
TRBV29-1	TRBJ2-7	CSVVGSPYEQYF
TRBV6-5	TRBJ2-7	CASSRRGQSPYEQYF
TRBV11-2	TRBJ2-1	CASSLDSRSYNEQFF
TRBV28	TRBJ1-2	CASSRPGTALYGYTF
TRBV14	TRBJ2-7	CASSQDYSDEQYF